This T cell receptor beta chain was found in a study of T cells in Graves' hyperthyroidism and ophthalmopathy (dated by TCRdb to 2018 to 2020). For the study in its entirety: Peripheral blood was collected at initial diagnosis, before any treatment. In addition, the study compared T-cell repertoires in thyroid tissue and in blood from roughly six Graves' hyperthyroidism patients. An independent validation cohort of around 19 hyperthyroidism patients and approximately 16 patients who later progressed to ophthalmopathy tested prospective prediction of ophthalmopathy. To identify TCR V-J signatures that set the groups apart, the researchers used a discovery cohort of 100 patients, made up of 43 with Graves' ophthalmopathy and 57 with stable Graves' hyperthyroidism. Following sampling, methimazole starting at 30 mg daily was given to hyperthyroidism patients, and high-dose intravenous methylprednisolone was given to ophthalmopathy patients. For training and testing, the 100 or so patients in the discovery cohort were randomly divided in a 7:3 ratio. The paper describes TCR Vbeta CDR3 sequencing of 130 to 150 peripheral blood samples, made up of fewer than 50 ophthalmopathy patients, 70 to 75 hyperthyroidism patients and approximately 17 progressor patients.

A patient counted as having stable Graves' hyperthyroidism if no progression to ophthalmopathy occurred over 18 months of follow-up. Hyperthyroidism patients were newly diagnosed, with disease duration under 2 months, and aged 18 to 65 years. Any patient with an uncontrolled infection, another autoimmune disease, pregnancy or lactation was excluded. Diagnoses relied on clinical symptoms, serum thyroxine and TRAb, thyroid ultrasound and orbital computed tomography. PBMCs were separated from over 9 ml of fresh peripheral blood using Ficoll-Paque density gradient centrifugation. Trizol reagent was used to extract total RNA, and RNA quality was then checked on an Agilent 2100 Bioanalyzer. Including cysteine and phenylalanine, the CDR3 has 14 amino acids. Left in the record is the CDR3 DNA by itself, 42 bases read in frame from the first base. Looking up the germline V gene (reference sequence) yields CDR1 SSHAT and CDR2 FNYEAQ.

Many counts were recorded for this clonotype. Its antigen remains undetermined. One junction end does not reproduce the germline sequence, and a read error may be involved. What the research found in general, with its limitations: A 13 V-J signature model separated ophthalmopathy from stable hyperthyroidism, with around 88% sensitivity and 81.08% specificity in cross-validation and 80%/75% in testing. In validation, the model predicted progression to ophthalmopathy a median of about 6 months before onset, with approximately 68% sensitivity and about 72% specificity. No statistical method was used to fix the sample size in advance, and group allocation was not hidden from the investigators. Most expanded thyroid clonotypes (frequency above 0.001) were also detected in blood, suggesting blood repertoires may reflect thyroid immune responses.

The TCR beta CDR3 regions were amplified from RNA transcripts. For the first round of RT-PCR on the TCR CDR3, the HTBI primer set was used together with the Qiagen OneStep RT-PCR kit. Libraries were constructed in a second round of multiplex PCR, after which size selection and purification were performed. Libraries were sequenced paired-end with 100 bp reads on an Illumina HiSeq2000. The authors processed their data as follows. SOAPnuke was used to process the raw data, removing reads that contained adapters or uncalled bases, had a mean Phred below 15, or lacked an exact match to the constant primer or identifier. High-quality paired reads were merged using COPE v1.2.5, and each unique nucleotide sequence was defined as a clonotype. Clonotypes were aligned to IMGT TRBV, TRBD and TRBJ reference segments using MiTCR v1.1. Only V-J combinations with frequency above 0.0001, covering about 99% of repertoires, were analysed. A TCS score was defined as the ratio of F50 (clonal expansion) to E x V (chaos), with BLOSUM62-based TCRdist applied between CDR3 peptides within each V-J. Welch's t-statistics and random forest reduced roughly 500 V-J features to under 15, which were used in a naive Bayes classifier (R e1071). Thyroid-blood repertoire similarity was quantified with the Morisita-Horn index. The public reads were reanalyzed by TCRdb: fastp trimming at Q25, MiXCR alignment, in-frame beta chains only. For every CDR3 protein sequence, its rows merge into one entry that carries the most common genes and DNA. The V and J calls were determined by TCRdb, not by the authors. The sample table shows around 720,000 distinct CDR3 sequences, and 30% to 40% are seen once. The top ten constitute 31% of the sample.

This receptor was identified in a woman aged 40 to 50 with Graves' hyperthyroidism. The rearrangement combines TRBV7-7 with TRBJ2-5; TRBD2 is a possible D gene, resting on 6 matching bases. Sequenced input: blood. The CDR3 sequence is CASSLGGQAETQYF. The bases read TGTGCTAGCAGCTTAGGAGGGCAAGCCGAGACCCAGTACTTC.